This T cell receptor beta chain appears in the sequencing data of a study of cytomegalovirus exposure and HLA in healthy donors. Study summary: An analysis done earlier identified 95 million to 140 million unique TCR beta sequences from about 179 million T cells. Study observations and caveats: A later analysis showed TCR association rates differing by HLA locus, peaking at DRB1 and lowest at HLA-C. The investigators catalogued 164 TCR beta chains as cytomegalovirus-associated. Several V segments, TRBV6-2 and TRBV6-3 among them, could not be told apart and were dropped.

The primer mix had 60 Vbeta and 13 Jbeta primers. Profiled with immunoSEQ multiplex PCR; TCRdb holds only in-frame clones, not every one. The table includes 100,000 to 150,000 clones, 83% detected once. Notes on this clone: Its antigen is as yet unknown.

V was pared by 5 bases and J by 2 bases, with 10 bases between. Germline V gene data show CDR1 as LNHDA and CDR2 as SQIVND (reference sequence). This CDR3 comprises 13 residues. This receptor was taken from a woman aged 35 to 49 in good health and CMV-seropositive. The V call is TRBV19, the J call TRBJ2-7; possible D gene TRBD2, 6 bases. Input material: PBMCs. The CDR3 spells CASSEGGTYEQYF. The CDR3 DNA is TGTGCCAGTAGTGAGGGCGGGACCTACGAGCAGTACTTC. Complete variable domain (other parts from reference TRBV19 and TRBJ2-7): DGGITQSPKYLFRKEGQNVTLSCEQNLNHDAMYWYRQDPGQGLRLIYYSQIVNDFQKGDIAEGYSVSREKKESFPLTVTSAQKNPTAFYLCASSEGGTYEQYFGPGTRLTVT.